This T cell receptor (beta chain) was recorded in a study of CD8 T cells in ankylosing spondylitis. General study points: Clones linked with disease were CD8+ and fairly uncommon in the peripheral blood. What seemed typical of ankylosing spondylitis blood was a TCR beta motif built from about 8 highly homologous variants.

This clonotype was detected a few times. Its matching antigen is unknown. Using its own MiXCR run on the 5' RACE reads, TCRdb lists one record per CDR3 protein. Among about 440,000 distinct CDR3 sequences listed, about a sixth were seen once. Sequencing used blood, either unsorted or a sorted T cell fraction (not recorded which). The receptor was derived from a male donor with ankylosing spondylitis.

DNA for the CDR3: TGCGCCAGCACAAGCGGACTAGCGGTCAATGAGCAGTTCTTC. This gives the protein CASTSGLAVNEQFF. The gene calls are TRBV5-1 and TRBJ2-1; TRBD2 aligns across 10 bases. V lost 6 bases, J lost 6 bases, and 6 bases stayed unmatched. This CDR3 is 14 amino acids long. Germline lookup yields CDR1 SGHRS and CDR2 YFSETQ. The full variable domain, its missing parts supplied by reference TRBV5-1 and TRBJ2-1, is KAGVTQTPRYLIKTRGQQVTLSCSPISGHRSVSWYQQTPGQGLQFLFEYFSETQRNKGNFPGRFSGRQFSNSRSEMNVSTLELGDSALYLCASTSGLAVNEQFFGPGTRLTVL.